This TCR beta chain was identified during a study of blood T cell repertoires in COVID-19. Sequencing was performed with immunoSEQ multiplex PCR; in TCRdb, only in-frame clones are kept and a portion is missing. This sample has nearly 100,000 clones, with around 85% found just once. The sequence was collected from a woman between 55 and 75 years old with acute or convalescent COVID-19. The specimen sequenced was peripheral blood.

CDR3 loop: CASSQVVGGDTQYF. DNA of the CDR3: TGTGCCAGCAGCCAAGTGGTTGGAGGGGATACGCAGTATTTT. The chain carries TRBV3-1 (or the pseudogene TRBV3-2) and TRBJ2-3; possibly TRBD2 for D (6 bases). There are 14 residues in the CDR3. Looked up from germline, CDR1 is LGHDT and CDR2 is YNNKEL (reference sequence). Trimming removed 1 base at V and 6 bases at J, with 11 bases between.